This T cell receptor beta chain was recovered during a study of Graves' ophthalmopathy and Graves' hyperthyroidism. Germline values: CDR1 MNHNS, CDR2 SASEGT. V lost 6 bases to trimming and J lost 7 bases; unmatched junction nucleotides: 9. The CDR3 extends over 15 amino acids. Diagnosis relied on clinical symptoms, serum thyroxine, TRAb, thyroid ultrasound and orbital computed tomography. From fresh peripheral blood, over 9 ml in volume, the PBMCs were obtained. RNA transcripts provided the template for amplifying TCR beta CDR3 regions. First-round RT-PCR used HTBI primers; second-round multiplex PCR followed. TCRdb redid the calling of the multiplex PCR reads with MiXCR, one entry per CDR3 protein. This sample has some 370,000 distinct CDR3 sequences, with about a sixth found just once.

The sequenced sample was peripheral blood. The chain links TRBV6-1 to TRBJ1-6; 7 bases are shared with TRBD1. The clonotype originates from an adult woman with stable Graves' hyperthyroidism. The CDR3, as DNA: TGTGCCAGCAGCCTCCGGGACAGAGAAAATTCACCCCTCCACTTT. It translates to CASSLRDRENSPLHF.